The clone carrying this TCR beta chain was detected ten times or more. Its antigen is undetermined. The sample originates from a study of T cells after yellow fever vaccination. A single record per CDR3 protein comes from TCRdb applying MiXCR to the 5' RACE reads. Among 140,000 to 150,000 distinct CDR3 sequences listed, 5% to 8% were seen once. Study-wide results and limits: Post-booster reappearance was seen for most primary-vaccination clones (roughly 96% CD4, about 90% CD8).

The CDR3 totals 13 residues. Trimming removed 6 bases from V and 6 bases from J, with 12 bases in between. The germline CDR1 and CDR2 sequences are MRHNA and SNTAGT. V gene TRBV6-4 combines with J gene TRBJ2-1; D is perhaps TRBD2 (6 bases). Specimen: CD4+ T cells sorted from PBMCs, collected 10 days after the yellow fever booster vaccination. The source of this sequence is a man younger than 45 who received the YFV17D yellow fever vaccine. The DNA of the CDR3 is TGTGCCAGCAGGAATCTAGCGTCCAATGAGCAGTTCTTC. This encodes CASRNLASNEQFF.